This T cell receptor beta chain was sequenced for a study of T cells in localized non-small cell lung cancer (dated by TCRdb to 2020 to 2022). About the investigation overall: The study analyzed T cell repertoires of about 230 early-stage NSCLC patients, comparing tumors and uninvolved tumor-adjacent lungs. All 220 or so NSCLC patients in the cohort were treatment-naive and had localized lung tumors that were resected. Of the NSCLC patients, 129 were male and approximately 110 were female, and the mean age was approximately 64 years.

What the research found in general, with its limitations: A median of roughly 50 of the top 100 tumor clones turned up in the paired uninvolved adjacent lung, and 28 of those clones also ranked among the top 100 of that same adjacent lung. Since the design was exploratory, TCR variables were selected using unadjusted p-values with no false-discovery rate correction. Multi-region tumor sequencing was not performed, so intratumor heterogeneity could not be excluded. Uninvolved tumor-adjacent lung showed the highest T cell clonality, higher than tumor, which suggests more focused antigenic responses in the uninvolved tumor-adjacent lung. Longer overall survival was associated with higher blood T cell density, whereas shorter survival was associated with higher adjacent-lung clonality.

At diagnosis, tumor, uninvolved tumor-adjacent lung and peripheral blood were collected and then preserved as a mix of FFPE and fresh-frozen material. For TCR repertoire profiling, blood samples were analyzed in the form of peripheral blood mononuclear cells. Turning to this clone: The antigen it binds to is not known. No qualities accompany the bases; no much larger clone lies one base away.

TCR beta CDR3 regions were sequenced from DNA using the immunoSEQ Assay. Concerning the study's data processing: T cell density was computed as TCR beta template counts normalized to usable DNA estimated by amplifying housekeeping genes. Using the preseqR package, richness was estimated by extrapolating to 120,000 templates for tissue samples and 400,000 templates for PBMC samples. Clonality was defined by subtracting Pielou's evenness from one. Differential abundance testing on productive amino-acid clonotypes, with a minimum total count of 5 and an alpha of 0.1, was used to identify tissue-enriched TCRs. The Jaccard Index and the Morisita Overlap Index were used to quantify repertoire overlap between compartments. TCR beta CDR3s were clustered by GLIPH together with public tetramer-defined viral CDR3s, and at least three viral sequences plus V-gene enrichment were required for viral motifs. TCRdb mirrors the immuneACCESS table, restricted to in-frame sequences. Some clones are absent from its copies; in checked studies, under half trace to an unresolved V gene, and the reason for the others is unknown. V and J calls and clone size are copied from that table; D and trimming were computed from the DNA. Counted in this sample were 45,000 to 65,000 clones; around 90% of them appeared once. 22% of the sample lies in the top ten.

V sheds 0 bases and J sheds 2 bases, leaving 5 bases between their ends. Looking up the germline V gene yields CDR1 LGHNA and CDR2 YSLEER. Including the terminal cysteine and phenylalanine, the CDR3 comprises 14 residues. The CDR3 DNA has 42 bases and is translated from base 1. Sequenced material: peripheral blood, taken before any cancer treatment. This receptor was obtained from a man aged 35 to 69 with stage I squamous cell lung carcinoma. The chain is encoded by TRBV4-3 joined to TRBJ1-5, with no D gene named confidently. The CDR3 sequence is CASSQDVGNQPQHF. In nucleotides, the sequence is TGCGCCAGCAGCCAAGATGTCGGCAATCAGCCCCAGCATTTT.